What follows describes a single T cell receptor (beta chain). This entry is derived from a study of OX40 agonist ivuxolimab in advanced cancers. Germline V gene lookup returns CDR1 SGHRS and CDR2 YFSETQ. This CDR3 comprises 15 residues. The germline V and J ends were trimmed by 2 bases and 2 bases, with 13 bases remaining between them. Clones were sequenced by immunoSEQ multiplex PCR, and TCRdb holds only the in-frame ones, with some missing. The data show roughly 62,000 clones, with 92% seen just once and 0.62% held by the top ten. The sequencing here drew on CD4+ or CD8+ T cells sorted from blood, taken in a trial of the OX40 agonist ivuxolimab. The receptor's source is an adult with an advanced solid tumor such as melanoma, head and neck, liver or kidney cancer. V usage is TRBV5-1 and J usage is TRBJ1-2; D may be TRBD1 (6 bases). For the CDR3, the DNA is TGCGCCAGCAGCTTCGGATCTACAGGGAACTATGGCTACACCTTC. It is translated as CASSFGSTGNYGYTF.